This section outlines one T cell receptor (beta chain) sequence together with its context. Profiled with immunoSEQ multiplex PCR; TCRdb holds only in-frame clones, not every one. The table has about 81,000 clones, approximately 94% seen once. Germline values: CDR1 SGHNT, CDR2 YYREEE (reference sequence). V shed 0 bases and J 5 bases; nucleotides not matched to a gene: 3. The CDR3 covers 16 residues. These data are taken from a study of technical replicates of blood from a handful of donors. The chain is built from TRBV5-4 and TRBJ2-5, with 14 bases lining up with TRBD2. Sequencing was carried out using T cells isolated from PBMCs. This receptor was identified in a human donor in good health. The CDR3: CASSLGLAGGMETQYF. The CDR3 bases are TGTGCCAGCAGCTTGGGACTAGCGGGAGGGATGGAGACCCAGTACTTC.